This T cell receptor (beta chain) was found in a study of PD-L1 blockade in urothelial cancer. The time point is: peripheral blood 6 weeks after treatment start. Only in-frame clones appear in the TCRdb table, and some are missing; sequencing was by immunoSEQ multiplex PCR. The repertoire includes 45,000 to 55,000 clones, about 85% of them detected once, and more than 1.5% sits in the top ten. Sequencing was performed on PBMCs, taken around atezolizumab (anti-PD-L1) treatment. This receptor was taken from a man in his forties or fifties with urothelial cancer.

The CDR3 spells CASSQGQGPPPTSLQLFF. DNA for the CDR3: TGCGCCAGCAGCCAAGGCCAGGGTCCCCCTCCGACGAGCCTACAGCTGTTTTTT. This chain links TRBV4-1 with TRBJ1-4; possible D gene TRBD1, 5 bases. The CDR3 has 18 residues. V was clipped by 1 base and J by 14 bases, with 29 bases between them. Germline values: CDR1 MGHRA, CDR2 YSYEKL.